Below are 28 T cell receptor beta chains sequenced from a single sample in a study of tumor-infiltrating lymphocytes in primary liver carcinoma. The investigators made TCR beta cDNA from around 540 ng total RNA, using a constant-region primer. Nested multiplex PCR, run for three rounds with slightly modified ARM-PCR, yielded TCR beta libraries. Running nine to ten cycles apiece, the first two PCR rounds relied on TRBV1-TRBV30 forward primers together with a C-beta reverse primer. TCRdb re-derived calls from the multiplex PCR reads in MiXCR, one entry per CDR3 protein. Of 310,000 or so distinct CDR3 sequences listed, less than 70% are singletons. Blood RNA came from unsorted whole blood; germline DNA was also extracted. Sequenced sample: peripheral blood. All receptors come from a man aged 35 to 55 with primary liver carcinoma and hepatitis B virus infection.

About this clonotype itself: At one end the junction does not follow the germline gene, possibly because of a read error. CDR3 loop: CASSSGQNIGELFF. CDR3 coding DNA: TGTGCCAGCAGCTCTGGACAAAACATCGGGGAACTGTTTTTT. This chain joins TRBV11-2 and TRBJ2-2; the D gene could be TRBD1 or TRBD2 (5 bases each). This CDR3 comprises 14 residues. Looked up from germline, CDR1 is SGHAT and CDR2 is FQNNGV.

A few counts support this clonotype. This rearrangement joins TRBV6-1 to TRBJ1-1; 8 bases fit TRBD1. The trim removed 5 bases at V and 7 bases at J, leaving 6 bases unmatched. The CDR3 sequence is 13 residues long. Germline V lookup: CDR1 MNHNS, CDR2 SASEGT. In nucleotides, the CDR3 is TGTGCCAGCAGTCCGACAGGGGCGTTTGAAGCTTTCTTT. This codes for CASSPTGAFEAFF.

This clonotype was counted only a few times. The chain combines TRBV28 with TRBJ1-5; 7 bases agree with TRBD1. Germline V gene data show CDR1 as MDHEN and CDR2 as SYDVKM. Losses at the gene ends were 5 bases for V and 9 bases for J; bases not matched to a gene: 13. The CDR3 sequence is 15 residues long. The CDR3 loop reads CASSHPGQARWPQHF. The CDR3 DNA reads as TGTGCCAGCAGTCACCCCGGACAGGCCCGCTGGCCCCAGCATTTT.

This chain uses TRBV6-6 with TRBJ2-1, with 8 bases aligning to TRBD2. Germline V gene sequence: CDR1 MNHNY, CDR2 SVGAGI (reference sequence). The V segment lost 7 bases and the J segment 4 bases; nucleotides outside the gene matches: 9. The CDR3 totals 15 residues. The CDR3 spells CASIHGGANYNEQFF. The CDR3 DNA reads as TGTGCCAGCATCCACGGGGGGGCCAATTACAATGAGCAGTTCTTC.

V gene TRBV30 combines with J gene TRBJ2-3, with 10 bases matching TRBD2. This CDR3 is 15 amino acids long. In germline, CDR1 is GTSNPN, CDR2 SVGIG (reference sequence). J was trimmed by 0 bases and V by 4 bases; bases with no gene match: 4. The CDR3 reads CAWNQTSGSTDTQYF. Written as DNA, the CDR3 is TGTGCCTGGAATCAGACTAGCGGGAGCACAGATACGCAGTATTTT. Together with reference TRBV30 and TRBJ2-3, the CDR3 gives the full variable domain: SQTIHQWPATLVQPVGSPLSLECTVEGTSNPNLYWYRQAAGRGLQLLFYSVGIGQISSEVPQNLSASRPQDRQFILSSKKLLLSDSGFYLCAWNQTSGSTDTQYFGPGTRLTVL.

V and J are TRBV12-3 or TRBV12-4 and TRBJ2-6; D remains ambiguous. V lost 6 bases, J lost 2 bases, and 11 bases lay in between. The CDR3 length is 15 residues. The CDR3 region has the DNA TGTGCCAGCAGCCTTTATGCGGCTGGGGCCAACGTCCTGACTTTC. It encodes CASSLYAAGANVLTF.

Many counts were recorded for this clonotype. The chain combines TRBV6-2 or TRBV6-3 with TRBJ2-7, with 10 bases matching TRBD2. CDR1 is MNHEY and CDR2 is SVGEGT in the germline V gene. V gave up 2 bases and J gave up 2 bases; unmatched junction bases: 12. The CDR3 sequence is 18 residues long. This CDR3 reads CASSYSFWTSGPTYEQYF. DNA for the CDR3: TGTGCCAGCAGTTACAGTTTCTGGACTAGCGGACCTACCTACGAGCAGTACTTC.

Note on this clonotype: This may arise from a read error, as a much more abundant clone is one base away. V usage is TRBV28 and J usage is TRBJ1-4, with 10 bases fitting TRBD1. This CDR3 comprises 12 residues. J lost 7 bases, V lost 8 bases, and 1 base had no gene match. Germline lookup yields CDR1 MDHEN and CDR2 SYDVKM. CDR3 protein: CASGTGAEKLFF. CDR3 nucleotides: TGTGCCAGCGGGACAGGGGCTGAAAAACTGTTTTTT.

The chain couples TRBV4-1 to TRBJ2-3; 9 bases fit TRBD2. There are 17 residues in the CDR3. The V and J ends lost 4 bases and 1 base, in that order; junction bases with no gene match: 9. Germline CDR1 MGHRA, CDR2 YSYEKL. This CDR3 is CASSLRGAGGRTDTQYF. The CDR3 DNA reads as TGCGCCAGCAGCCTCCGGGGGGCGGGAGGGCGCACAGATACGCAGTATTTT.

In its sample, this clonotype was seen many times. The V and J genes are TRBV6-5 and TRBJ2-1; D remains ambiguous. The germline V gene has CDR1 MNHEY and CDR2 SVGAGI. Trimming removed 6 bases at V and 2 bases at J, with 11 bases between. This CDR3 contains 14 residues. CDR3 sequence (DNA): TGTGCCAGCAGCCGCGGAGCCACCTACAATGAGCAGTTCTTC. This sequence encodes CASSRGATYNEQFF.

Details on this clonotype: The germline gene is not matched at one end of the junction; a read error may be the cause. The chain combines TRBV11-2 with TRBJ2-1; 16 bases map to TRBD2. Germline V gives CDR1 SGHAT, CDR2 FQNNGV. The CDR3 length is 16 residues. The CDR3 sequence: CPSSLEGTSGRDKQFF. The CDR3, as DNA: TGTCCCAGCAGCTTAGAGGGGACTAGCGGGAGGGATAAGCAGTTCTTC.

This sequence joins TRBV6-6 and TRBJ1-3, with D possibly matching TRBD1 (5 bases). The ends were cut back, 1 base at V and 0 bases at J, with 16 bases in the middle. This CDR3 contains 18 residues. CDR1 MNHNY and CDR2 SVGAGI come from the germline V gene (reference sequence). The CDR3 protein is CASSYLWPDGGSGNTIYF. The CDR3, as DNA: TGTGCCAGCAGTTACTTATGGCCCGACGGGGGCTCTGGAAACACCATATATTTT.

Comment on this clonotype: This may be a read error: a much more frequent sequence differs by one nucleotide. Here the CDR3 DNA reads TGTGCCAGCAGTTTGGACAGGGTGATCCGTGGAGCTTTCTTT. Amino acids: CASSLDRVIRGAFF. The chain uses TRBV6-6 and TRBJ1-1, with TRBD1 matching 8 bases. V shed 4 bases and J 10 bases; nucleotides not matched to a gene: 11. The V gene's germline CDR1 is MNHNY and CDR2 SVGAGI (reference sequence). The CDR3 contains 14 residues.

The gene calls are TRBV5-8 and TRBJ1-2; the D gene is possibly TRBD1 (5 bases). V was pared by 3 bases and J by 2 bases, with 17 bases between. Germline V gene sequence: CDR1 SGHTS, CDR2 YDEGEE. The CDR3 consists of 16 residues. CDR3 sequence (DNA): TGTGCCAGCAGCTATTGGTTACAGGTCGCGAACTATGGCTACACCTTC. Its translation is CASSYWLQVANYGYTF.

The chain joins TRBV4-2 to TRBJ2-5, with D unclear. The V and J ends lost 9 bases and 3 bases respectively, with 17 bases between them. Germline lookup yields CDR1 LGHNA and CDR2 YNFKEQ. There are 14 residues in the CDR3. The chain's CDR3 is CASGQVNAEETQYF. CDR3 DNA: TGTGCCAGTGGCCAGGTTAATGCGGAAGAGACCCAGTACTTC.

On this clonotype: Just one base apart from a much larger clone, this may be a read error. The chain has TRBV30 and TRBJ1-1, with TRBD1 as a possible D gene (6 bases). Germline V CDR1 and CDR2: GTSNPN, SVGIG (reference sequence). This CDR3 region has 12 residues. Deletions cut 0 bases from V and 10 bases from J, with 12 bases between. CDR3: CAWSVLNRAAFF. The CDR3 region has the DNA TGTGCCTGGAGTGTACTGAACAGGGCAGCTTTCTTT.

With regard to this clonotype: In this CDR3 the conserved last residue, phenylalanine or tryptophan, is missing, so a read error is likely. The DNA is left out, because the CDR3 cannot be placed on it with certainty; the CDR3 is given as TCRdb lists it. The chain combines TRBV6-5 with TRBJ2-7; the listed D gene, TRBD2, was not tested against the DNA. CDR1 MNHEY and CDR2 SVGAGI come from the germline V gene. Counting both end residues, the CDR3 totals 14 amino acids. CDR3: CASSYSNGNSEQYL.

Points on this clonotype: This may be a read error, as it is one base from a much larger clone. V is TRBV12-3 or TRBV12-4 and J is TRBJ2-2; D is perhaps TRBD1 (5 bases). The CDR3 spans 13 residues. V gave up 6 bases and J gave up 2 bases, with 7 bases separating them. DNA of the CDR3: TGTGCCAGCAGGGACATAAACACCGGGGAGCTGTTTTTT. Amino acid sequence: CASRDINTGELFF.

The chain joins TRBV5-1 to TRBJ1-1; TRBD1 agrees at 7 bases. This CDR3 spans 15 amino acids. Trimming cost V 4 bases and J 4 bases; bases outside gene matches: 10. Germline V gene lookup returns CDR1 SGHRS and CDR2 YFSETQ. This CDR3 reads CASSPTDRDGTEAFF. As DNA, the CDR3 is TGCGCCAGCAGCCCAACCGACAGGGATGGCACTGAAGCTTTCTTT.

This clonotype was observed a few times. A clone one base away is much larger, so this may be a read error. V usage is TRBV29-1 and J usage is TRBJ2-3; no clear D. Per the germline V gene, CDR1 is SQVTM and CDR2 is ANQGSEA. V gave up 8 bases and J gave up 2 bases, with 5 bases separating them. The CDR3 runs 10 residues. The CDR3: CSIPTDTQYF. Here the CDR3 DNA reads TGCAGCATTCCCACAGATACGCAGTATTTT.

In regard to this clonotype: An end of the junction differs from the germline gene, which may be a read error. The chain recombines TRBV12-3 or TRBV12-4 with TRBJ1-5, with a possible D match to TRBD1 (6 bases). The CDR3 has 14 amino acids. CDR3 nucleotide sequence: TGTGCCAGTAGTTTAAGGACAGACAATCAGCCCCAGCATTTT. Translated, it gives CASSLRTDNQPQHF.

This clonotype turned up a few times. A much larger clonotype is one base distant, so this may be a read error. This sequence joins TRBV29-1 and TRBJ2-1, with unresolved D. The CDR3 covers 11 residues. The germline V gene encodes CDR1 SQVTM and CDR2 ANQGSEA. Trimming took 4 bases from V and 6 from J, leaving 7 bases between them. CDR3 DNA: TGCAGCGTTGGCCCCCCCAATGAGCAGTTCTTC. Its protein product is CSVGPPNEQFF.

About this clonotype itself: One end of the junction does not line up with germline, which may come from a read error. This chain links TRBV5-5 with TRBJ2-6; tentatively, D is TRBD1 (5 bases). This CDR3 contains 14 residues. CDR1 is SGHKS, CDR2 YYEKEE, per germline (reference sequence). The CDR3 DNA reads as TGTGCCAGCGGCGTCTGGGATGGGGCCAACGTCCCGACTTTC. It encodes CASGVWDGANVPTF.

Many counts were recorded for this clonotype. The chain is built from TRBV14 and TRBJ1-1; D gene unclear. The germline CDR1 and CDR2 sequences are SGHDN and FVKESK. Deletions cut 2 bases from V and 5 bases from J, with 9 bases between. This CDR3 region has 13 residues. CDR3 in DNA: TGTGCCAGCAGCCAAACTGCGGGGACTGAAGCTTTCTTT. As protein: CASSQTAGTEAFF. Full variable domain (rest looked up from reference TRBV14 and TRBJ1-1): EAGVTQFPSHSVIEKGQTVTLRCDPISGHDNLYWYRRVMGKEIKFLLHFVKESKQDESGMPNNRFLAERTGGTYSTLKVQPAELEDSGVYFCASSQTAGTEAFFGQGTRLTVV.

As regards this clonotype: Compared with germline, one end of the junction differs, possibly owing to a read error. The chain couples TRBV11-2 to TRBJ2-1; D is possibly TRBD2 (5 bases). The CDR3 runs 17 residues. Germline CDR1 and CDR2: SGHAT and FQNNGV. CDR3 sequence: CASSLSTHTRAENGQFF. The CDR3, as DNA: TGTGCCAGCAGCTTATCGACTCATACTCGAGCGGAAAATGGGCAGTTCTTC. The full variable domain, in which reference TRBV11-2 and TRBJ2-1 provide the parts outside the CDR3, is EAGVAQSPRYKIIEKRQSVAFWCNPISGHATLYWYQQILGQGPKLLIQFQNNGVVDDSQLPKDRFSAERLKGVDSTLKIQPAKLEDSAVYLCASSLSTHTRAENGQFFGPGTRLTVL.

A remark on this clonotype: One junction end disagrees with the germline gene, perhaps due to a read error. The rearrangement uses TRBV7-9 and TRBJ1-5; D gene uncertain. In germline, CDR1 is SEHNR, CDR2 FQNEAQ (reference sequence). This CDR3 comprises 13 residues. Written as DNA, the CDR3 is TGTGCCAGCAGCTGCAGTATCACTCAGCTCCAGCATTTT. This encodes CASSCSITQLQHF. The full variable domain, its missing parts supplied by reference TRBV7-9 and TRBJ1-5, is DTGVSQNPRHKITKRGQNVTFRCDPISEHNRLYWYRQTLGQGPEFLTYFQNEAQLEKSRLLSDRFSAERPKGSFSTLEIQRTEQGDSAMYLCASSCSITQLQHFGDGTRLSIL.

CDR3 DNA: TGTGCCAGCAGTCAGTTTGTGGAGCTGTTTTTT. Encoded protein: CASSQFVELFF. The chain links TRBV6-2 or TRBV6-3 to TRBJ2-2, with no clear D. Trimming cost V 5 bases and J 10 bases, with 8 bases left between them. The CDR3 has 11 amino acids. Germline V gene data show CDR1 as MNHEY and CDR2 as SVGEGT.

The chain couples TRBV24-1 to TRBJ2-5; 9 nucleotides align to TRBD2. Germline V lookup: CDR1 KGHDR, CDR2 SFDVKD. The CDR3 has 16 residues. The V segment lost 0 bases and the J segment 5 bases; nucleotides outside the gene matches: 6. This CDR3 is CATSDLGSGSWETQYF. CDR3 DNA sequence: TGTGCCACCAGTGATTTGGGTAGCGGGAGCTGGGAGACCCAGTACTTC.